The clone carrying this T cell receptor (beta chain) occurred many times. This sample is part of a study of blood T cell repertoires in COVID-19. Clones were sequenced by immunoSEQ multiplex PCR, and TCRdb holds only the in-frame ones, with some missing. The repertoire holds 260,000 or so clones, with about 80% as singletons. The CDR3 loop spans 15 amino acids. In germline, CDR1 is MRHNA, CDR2 SNTAGT. The V and J ends lost 5 bases and 3 bases, in that order; junction bases with no gene match: 3. This TCR was sampled from a middle-aged woman who had been exposed to COVID-19. The chain recombines TRBV6-4 with TRBJ2-2; 10 bases agree with TRBD2. The sequencing input was PBMCs or T cells enriched from blood (not recorded which). The chain's CDR3 is CASSPSGGDTGELFF. The CDR3 DNA sequence: TGTGCCAGCAGTCCCAGCGGGGGGGACACCGGGGAGCTGTTTTTT.